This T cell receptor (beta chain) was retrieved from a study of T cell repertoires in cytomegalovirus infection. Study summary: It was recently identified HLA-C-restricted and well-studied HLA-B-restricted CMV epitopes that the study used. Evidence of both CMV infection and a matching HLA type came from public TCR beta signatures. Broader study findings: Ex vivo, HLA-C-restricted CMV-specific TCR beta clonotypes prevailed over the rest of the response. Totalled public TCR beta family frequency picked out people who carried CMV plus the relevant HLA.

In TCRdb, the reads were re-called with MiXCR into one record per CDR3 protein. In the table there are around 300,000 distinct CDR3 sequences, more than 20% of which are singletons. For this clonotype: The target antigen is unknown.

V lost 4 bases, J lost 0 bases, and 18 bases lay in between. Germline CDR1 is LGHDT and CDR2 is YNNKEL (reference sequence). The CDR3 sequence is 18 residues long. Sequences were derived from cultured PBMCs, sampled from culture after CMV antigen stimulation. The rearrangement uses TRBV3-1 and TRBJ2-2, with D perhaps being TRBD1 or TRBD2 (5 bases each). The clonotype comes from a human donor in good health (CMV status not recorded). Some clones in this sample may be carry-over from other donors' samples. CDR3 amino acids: CASSPKSRDGPNTGELFF. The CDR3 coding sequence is TGTGCCAGCAGCCCGAAGTCCAGGGACGGGCCGAACACCGGGGAGCTGTTTTTT.